This TCR beta chain was captured in a study of cytomegalovirus exposure and HLA in healthy donors. General study findings and limits: V- and J-gene trimming of TCR beta was linked (in a later analysis) to a missense DCLRE1C variant. Association of approximately 16,000 TCR beta sequences with HLA alleles was found at 0.05 false discovery rate in a later analysis.

Remarks on this clone: The antigen is not known.

Germline CDR1 and CDR2: MNHNY and SVGAGI (reference sequence). The CDR3 runs 14 residues. V lost 6 bases and J lost 7; bases outside the gene matches: 8. Vbeta (60) and Jbeta (13) primers were used in the PCR. Study processing details: In a later analysis, of 79 million or so unique beta chains, about 12 million appeared in at least two donors. Libraries were prepared by immunoSEQ multiplex PCR; TCRdb keeps only in-frame clonotypes and omits some of them. That table gives V, J and clone size, and the DNA gave D and trimming. The data contain around 100,000 clones, 65% of them singletons. The sequence was obtained from a man in his thirties or forties in good health and CMV-seropositive. Sequencing used PBMCs. V and J are TRBV6-6 and TRBJ2-1; TRBD2 matches at 8 bases. The CDR3 reads CASSLAGLGNEQFF. CDR3 DNA sequence: TGTGCCAGCAGCTTAGCGGGACTAGGAAATGAGCAGTTCTTC.